The T cell receptor beta chain described here comes from a study of early T cells in non-severe SARS-CoV-2 infection. On the study more broadly: Bulk RNA isolated from unsorted whole blood underwent sequencing; chains were not paired. Study-wide findings and caveats: VDJdb-based annotation leaned toward anti-spike CD8 responses and missed private and CD4 specificities.

Trimming at V came to 2 bases and at J to 7 bases, leaving 8 bases not matched to a gene. The germline V gene has CDR1 MNHNY and CDR2 SVGAGI (reference sequence). The CDR3 consists of 15 residues. Points on this clonotype: The antigen remains undetermined.

The TCR library protocol attached unique molecular identifiers to the individual cDNA molecules. TCRdb analysed the 5' RACE reads with MiXCR anew, one entry per CDR3 protein. The repertoire holds fewer than 100,000 distinct CDR3 sequences, approximately 6% seen once, with 6.5% to 9% in the top ten. The sequence was obtained from an adult who was a healthcare worker with PCR-confirmed SARS-CoV-2 infection or an uninfected control (not recorded which). Sequences were obtained from whole blood. The chain is built from TRBV6-6 and TRBJ2-1, with TRBD1 matching over 7 bases. The CDR3 region is CASSYTTGVVNEQFF. The CDR3 nucleotides are TGTGCCAGCAGTTACACCACAGGGGTTGTTAATGAGCAGTTCTTC.